A selection of T cell receptor beta chains follows, all from one sample in a study of blood T cell repertoires in COVID-19. Clones were sequenced by immunoSEQ multiplex PCR, and TCRdb holds only the in-frame ones, with some missing. The table shows about 200,000 clones, with 86% occurring only once. Sample: peripheral blood. These receptors were taken from a woman in her 70s with acute or convalescent COVID-19. Both conserved end residues are part of each CDR3. The D gene is left open where the match is weak. Part of the rows lack a size; the others show once, few, many or a class for expanded clones.

TRBJ2-3 | NA | NA | TRBV7-9 | TGTGCCAGCAGCCCCATCCTAGGTTCTACAGATACGCAGTATTTT | CASSPILGSTDTQYF
TRBJ2-1 | TRBD2 | once | TRBV5-4 | TGTGCCAGCAGCTTGGCCACGACTAGCGGGGGTTACAATGAGCAGTTCTTC | CASSLATTSGGYNEQFF
TRBJ1-2 | NA | NA | TRBV28 | TGTGCCAGCAGCCTGACAGAGAACTATGGCTACACCTTC | CASSLTENYGYTF
TRBJ1-1 | TRBD1 | NA | TRBV11-3 | TGTGCCAGCAGCCCAGGGGGCCAGGGTGGCACTGAAGCTTTCTTT | CASSPGGQGGTEAFF
TRBJ1-5 | TRBD1 | NA | TRBV7-2 | TGTGCCAGCAGCAAACACAGGGGGGAGGGACAGCCCCAGCATTTT | CASSKHRGEGQPQHF
TRBJ2-2 | TRBD1 | few | TRBV18 | TGTGCCAGCTCACCCCGGGACAGCGCCTCCGGGGAGCTGTTTTTT | CASSPRDSASGELFF
TRBJ2-3 | NA | NA | TRBV5-1 | TGCGCCAGCAATATTCCAGGAAGAGATACGCAGTATTTT | CASNIPGRDTQYF
TRBJ2-4 | NA | few | TRBV4-1 | TGCGCCAGCAGCCCCCCACCTTTTGCGGGCATTCAGTACTTC | CASSPPPFAGIQYF
TRBJ2-5 | TRBD2 | NA | TRBV29-1 | TGCAGCGTTGTGCGGGGGGGGGCGGAGACCCAGTACTTC | CSVVRGGAETQYF
TRBJ2-6 | NA | NA | TRBV9 | TGTGCCAGCAGCGCCCACAGGGAGTCTGGGGCCAACGTCCTGACTTTC | CASSAHRESGANVLTF
TRBJ1-1 | NA | few | TRBV2 | TGTGCCAGCAGATACACCCTGAACACTGAAGCTTTCTTT | CASRYTLNTEAFF
TRBJ2-7 | TRBD1 | NA | TRBV7-9 | TGTGCCAGCAGCTTAGGACAAACAGGGGCCTACGAGCAGTACTTC | CASSLGQTGAYEQYF
TRBJ2-1 | NA | NA | TRBV25-1 | TGTGCCAGCAGTATGGCAGGGGATTACAATGAGCAGTTCTTC | CASSMAGDYNEQFF
TRBJ1-2 | NA | NA | TRBV5-1 | TGCGCCAGCAGCTTGGGGGCAGAGGGAGATGGCTACACCTTC | CASSLGAEGDGYTF
TRBJ1-3 | NA | NA | TRBV9 | TGTGCCAGCAGCGTATATGGAAACACCATATATTTT | CASSVYGNTIYF
TRBJ1-1 | TRBD1 | NA | TRBV6-5 | TGTGCCGGCCTAGAACAGGGGAGGAGCACTGAAGCTTTCTTT | CAGLEQGRSTEAFF
TRBJ2-7 | NA | NA | TRBV5-6 | TGTGCCAGCAGTTACCAGGGTAACGAGCAGTACTTC | CASSYQGNEQYF
TRBJ2-7 | NA | NA | TRBV7-9 | TGTGCCAGCAGCCCCCCCGCCTACGAGCAGTACTTC | CASSPPAYEQYF
TRBJ1-6 | NA | NA | TRBV3-1/TRBV3-2 | TGTGCCAGCAGCCAAGCACAAGATAATTCACCCCTCCACTTT | CASSQAQDNSPLHF
TRBJ1-1 | NA | NA | TRBV2 | TGTGCCAGCAGTGAACAGGGAGGCACTGAAGCTTTCTTT | CASSEQGGTEAFF
TRBJ2-5 | TRBD2 | NA | TRBV9 | TGTGCCAGCAGCATCGGGACTAGCGGAATTAAAGAGACCCAGTACTTC | CASSIGTSGIKETQYF
TRBJ2-2 | NA | NA | TRBV5-1 | TGCGCCAGCAGGCCCCAGGACAGGGAGGGGGCCGGGGAGCTGTTTTTT | CASRPQDREGAGELFF
TRBJ2-5 | NA | NA | TRBV19 | TGTGCCAGTAGTATATGGCACCAAGAGACCCAGTACTTC | CASSIWHQETQYF
TRBJ1-3 | TRBD1 | NA | TRBV9 | TGTGCCAGCAGCGCCTTCGGGACAGGGGGAAACACCATATATTTT | CASSAFGTGGNTIYF
TRBJ2-5 | TRBD2 | once | TRBV7-3 | TGTGCCAGCAGCCCACTGCCCGGGACTAGCGGGAGGGTTATGGTAGAGACCCAGTACTTC | CASSPLPGTSGRVMVETQYF
TRBJ1-6 | NA | NA | TRBV7-9 | TGTGCCAGCAGCTTAGAACTACAGGGACGTTCACCCCTCCACTTT | CASSLELQGRSPLHF
TRBJ1-5 | NA | NA | TRBV6-5 | TGTGCCAGCAGAGTGGAGGCAGGACTTAATCAGCCCCAGCATTTT | CASRVEAGLNQPQHF
TRBJ1-1 | TRBD1 | NA | TRBV2 | TGTGCCAGCAGTGGACAGGGGTATTTATATGAAGCTTTCTTT | CASSGQGYLYEAFF
TRBJ2-7 | NA | NA | TRBV19 | TGTGCCAGTAGTATAGAGCCAGGCCTACGCTCCTACGAGCAGTACTTC | CASSIEPGLRSYEQYF
TRBJ2-2 | TRBD2 | NA | TRBV6-2/TRBV6-3 | TGTGCCAGCAGTGCCTGGACTAGCGGGCAGGGGAACACCGGGGAGCTGTTTTTT | CASSAWTSGQGNTGELFF
TRBJ2-5 | NA | NA | TRBV5-1 | TGCGCCAGCGGAAACCGGGACATTCAAGAGACCCAGTACTTC | CASGNRDIQETQYF
TRBJ2-1 | TRBD2 | NA | TRBV27 | TGTGCCAGCAGTTCCCTCTTCCGAGCGGGAGAGCAGCAGTTCTTC | CASSSLFRAGEQQFF
TRBJ2-7 | TRBD1 | NA | TRBV5-5 | TGTGCCAGCAGCTCCGTTTCCGGGACAGACCCTTACGAGCAGTACTTC | CASSSVSGTDPYEQYF
TRBJ2-7 | TRBD2 | NA | TRBV10-1 | TGCGCCAGCAGTGACCGGTCGACTAGCGGAATTTCCTACGAGCAGTACTTC | CASSDRSTSGISYEQYF
TRBJ2-3 | NA | NA | TRBV7-2 | TGTGCCAGCAGCTTCGGGACTGGCACAGATACGCAGTATTTT | CASSFGTGTDTQYF
TRBJ1-2 | NA | NA | TRBV5-4 | TGTGCCAGCAGCTTGGTAGGGGCAGGTAGAAGTTATGGCTACACCTTC | CASSLVGAGRSYGYTF
TRBJ1-3 | NA | once | TRBV3-1/TRBV3-2 | TGTGCCAGCAGCCAAGATCTCCGGGGAAGAGACTCTGGAAACACCATATATTTT | CASSQDLRGRDSGNTIYF
TRBJ2-5 | NA | NA | TRBV5-4 | TGTGCCAGCAGCGGGGTCCCAGCGGGAGAGACCCAGTACTTC | CASSGVPAGETQYF
TRBJ2-1 | NA | NA | TRBV4-3 | TGCGCCAGCAGCCAAGAAGGGAGAGGTGATGAGCAGTTCTTC | CASSQEGRGDEQFF
TRBJ2-3 | NA | NA | TRBV5-1 | TGCGCCAGCAGCTTGGCCGGTATTCCGGGTGCAGATACGCAGTATTTT | CASSLAGIPGADTQYF
TRBJ1-5 | NA | NA | TRBV7-2 | TGTGCCAGCAGCTTAGACCTCAGGGGTACCTATAGCAATCAGCCCCAGCATTTT | CASSLDLRGTYSNQPQHF
TRBJ1-3 | NA | NA | TRBV11-2 | TGTGCCAGCAGCGAAGCTTCTGGAAACACCATATATTTT | CASSEASGNTIYF
TRBJ1-2 | NA | NA | TRBV18 | NA | CASSPQAWGQGALTTF
TRBJ1-1 | NA | once | TRBV5-1 | TGCGCCAGCAGCTTGGCCGGAGGTGCTGAAGCTTTCTTT | CASSLAGGAEAFF
TRBJ2-7 | NA | once | TRBV10-1 | TGCGCCAGAATACGACAGGTCAACGAGCAGTACTTC | CARIRQVNEQYF
TRBJ2-7 | NA | NA | TRBV28 | TGTGCCAGCAGTACCCCGGGCAGGGGTCTCTACGAGCAGTACTTC | CASSTPGRGLYEQYF
TRBJ2-7 | NA | NA | TRBV21-1 | TGTGCCAGCACCCATCGGGGACAGGGCCCCGAAATGGTCTTCGAGCAGTACTTC | CASTHRGQGPEMVFEQYF
TRBJ1-1 | NA | NA | TRBV27 | TGTGCCAGCAGTTTCACAGGGCCCACTGAAGCTTTCTTT | CASSFTGPTEAFF
TRBJ1-2 | TRBD1 | NA | TRBV6-5 | TGTGCCAGCAGTTACCCTACCGGGACAGGGGACTATGGCTACACCTTC | CASSYPTGTGDYGYTF
TRBJ1-2 | TRBD1 | NA | TRBV6-5 | TGTGCCAGCAGCAGGGACAGCCGCTATGGCTACACCTTC | CASSRDSRYGYTF
TRBJ2-1 | NA | NA | TRBV5-1 | TGCGCCAGCAGCTCCGTGACTAGTGACAATGAGCAGTTCTTC | CASSSVTSDNEQFF
TRBJ2-7 | TRBD1 | NA | TRBV7-2 | TGTGCCAGCAGCCACCCCGGGGACAGAGCCTACGAGCAGTACTTC | CASSHPGDRAYEQYF
TRBJ1-1 | NA | NA | TRBV19 | TGTGCCAGTAGTATACGGGGGTCTGAAGCTTTCTTT | CASSIRGSEAFF
TRBJ2-7 | TRBD2 | NA | TRBV6-1 | TGTGCCAGCAAACCTGGGACTAGCGCGACCTACGAGCAGTACTTC | CASKPGTSATYEQYF